This TCR beta chain was captured in a study of blood T cell repertoires in COVID-19. Study at large: Nucleic acid was either cDNA or gDNA, and it came from T cells, B-cell-depleted T cells, or PBMCs.

This CDR3 has 13 residues. Germline V lookup: CDR1 LGHNT, CDR2 FRNRAP. Method: immunoSEQ multiplex PCR; TCRdb's copy keeps in-frame clones and lacks some. Of 180,000 or so clones in the sample, around 78% are singletons; the top ten hold 2.5% to 3.5%. As regards this clone: At one boundary the junction diverges from the germline segment, which might be a read error.

This chain links TRBV12-5 with TRBJ1-1; TRBD1 matches 11 bases. This TCR was recovered from a woman older than 75 with active or convalescent COVID-19. Sample: peripheral blood. Here the CDR3 reads CASGLDRGREAFF. In nucleotides, the CDR3 is TGTGCTAGTGGCTTGGACAGGGGGCGAGAAGCTTTCTTT.